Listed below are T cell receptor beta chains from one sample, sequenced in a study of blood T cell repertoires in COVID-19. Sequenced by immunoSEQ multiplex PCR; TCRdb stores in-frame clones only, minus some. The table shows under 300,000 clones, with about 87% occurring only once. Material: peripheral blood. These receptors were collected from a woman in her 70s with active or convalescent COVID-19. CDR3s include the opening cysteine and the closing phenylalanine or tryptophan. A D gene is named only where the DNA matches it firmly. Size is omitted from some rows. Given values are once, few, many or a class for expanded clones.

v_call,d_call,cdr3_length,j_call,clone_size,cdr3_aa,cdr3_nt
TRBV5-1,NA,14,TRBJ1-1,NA,CASSLVGADTEAFF,TGCGCCAGCAGCTTGGTGGGGGCCGACACTGAAGCTTTCTTT
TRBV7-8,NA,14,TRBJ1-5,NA,CATQGMLSNQPQHF,TGTGCCACCCAGGGAATGCTTAGCAATCAGCCCCAGCATTTT
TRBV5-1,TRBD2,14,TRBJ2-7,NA,CASSPSGGFYEQYF,TGCGCCAGCAGTCCTTCGGGGGGATTCTACGAGCAGTACTTC
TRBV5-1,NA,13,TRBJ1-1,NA,CASASQGNTEAFF,TGCGCCAGTGCCAGTCAGGGGAACACTGAAGCTTTCTTT
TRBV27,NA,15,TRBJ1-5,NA,CASSLGAGAYQPQHF,TGTGCCAGCAGTTTAGGGGCGGGGGCTTATCAGCCCCAGCATTTT
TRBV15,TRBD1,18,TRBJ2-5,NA,CATSRALPGTGPQETQYF,TGTGCCACCAGCAGAGCCCTTCCCGGGACAGGGCCTCAAGAGACCCAGTACTTC
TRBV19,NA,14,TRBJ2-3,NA,CASRDSKRIDTQYF,TGTGCCAGCAGAGACTCCAAGAGGATAGATACGCAGTATTTT
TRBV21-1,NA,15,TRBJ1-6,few,CASSKKGQGKSPLHF,TGTGCCAGCAGCAAAAAGGGACAGGGGAAATCACCCCTCCACTTT
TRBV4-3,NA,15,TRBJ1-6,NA,CASSQGPRVGSPLHF,TGCGCCAGCAGCCAAGGACCCAGGGTAGGGTCACCCCTCCACTTT
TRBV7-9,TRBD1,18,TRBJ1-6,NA,CASSTQGAVSSYNSPLHF,TGTGCCAGCAGCACCCAGGGGGCAGTCAGCTCCTATAATTCACCCCTCCACTTT
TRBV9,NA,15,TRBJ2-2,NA,CASSVAGVRTGELFF,TGTGCCAGCAGCGTAGCCGGGGTTCGCACCGGGGAGCTGTTTTTT
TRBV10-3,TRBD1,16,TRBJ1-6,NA,CAIRARAGTGASPLHF,TGTGCCATCAGGGCGAGAGCCGGGACAGGTGCGTCACCCCTCCACTTT
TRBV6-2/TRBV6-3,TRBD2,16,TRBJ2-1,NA,CASSYPRGGSYNEQFF,TGTGCCAGCAGTTACCCGCGGGGGGGCTCCTACAATGAGCAGTTCTTC
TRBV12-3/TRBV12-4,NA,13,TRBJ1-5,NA,CASSLTGNQPQHF,TGTGCCAGCAGCCTCACAGGGAATCAGCCCCAGCATTTT
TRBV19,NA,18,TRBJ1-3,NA,CASSIPSSGLSSGNTIYF,TGTGCCAGTAGTATCCCATCGTCAGGCCTTAGCTCTGGAAACACCATATATTTT
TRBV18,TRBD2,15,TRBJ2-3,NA,CASSPPQGAGGSQYF,TGTGCCAGCTCACCACCCCAGGGAGCGGGGGGGTCGCAGTATTTT
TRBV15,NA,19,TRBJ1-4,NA,CATRPRGGYSRGTNEKLFF,TGTGCCACCAGGCCCAGGGGCGGCTACTCAAGGGGCACTAATGAAAAACTGTTTTTT
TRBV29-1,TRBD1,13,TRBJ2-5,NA,CSVERDRGKTQYF,TGCAGCGTTGAGAGGGACAGGGGGAAGACCCAGTACTTC
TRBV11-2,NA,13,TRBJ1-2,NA,CASSTGQFYGYTF,TGTGCCAGCAGCACCGGACAGTTCTATGGCTACACCTTC
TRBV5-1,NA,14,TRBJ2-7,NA,CASSLTGNSYEQYF,TGCGCCAGCAGCTTGACAGGAAACTCCTACGAGCAGTACTTC
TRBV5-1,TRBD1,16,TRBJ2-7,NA,CASRLESGQGTGGLYF,TGCGCCAGCAGGTTGGAATCGGGACAGGGGACCGGGGGCTTGTACTTC
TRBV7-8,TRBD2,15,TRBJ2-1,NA,CASSLGLAGGHEQFF,TGTGCCAGCAGCTTAGGCCTAGCGGGGGGGCATGAGCAGTTCTTC
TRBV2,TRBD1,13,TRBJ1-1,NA,CASSRQGNTEAFF,TGTGCCAGCAGTAGACAGGGGAACACTGAAGCTTTCTTT
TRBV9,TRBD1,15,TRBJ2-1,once,CASSVGQGALNEQFF,TGTGCCAGCAGCGTAGGCCAGGGGGCTCTCAATGAGCAGTTCTTC
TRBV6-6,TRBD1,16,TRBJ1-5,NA,CASSYGDRGLSQPQHF,TGTGCCAGCAGTTATGGGGACAGGGGCTTATCCCAGCCCCAGCATTTT
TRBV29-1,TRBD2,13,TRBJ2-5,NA,CSVTRGGGETQYF,TGCAGCGTTACCCGCGGCGGGGGTGAGACCCAGTACTTC
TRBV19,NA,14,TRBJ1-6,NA,CASRTAGWDSPLHF,TGTGCCAGTAGAACGGCAGGCTGGGATTCACCCCTCCACTTT
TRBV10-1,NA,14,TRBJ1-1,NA,CASSESRGIAEAFF,TGCGCCAGCAGTGAGTCGAGGGGGATTGCTGAAGCTTTCTTT
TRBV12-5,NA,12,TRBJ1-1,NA,CASVTGDTEAFF,TGTGCTAGTGTTACGGGGGACACTGAAGCTTTCTTT
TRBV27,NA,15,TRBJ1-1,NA,CASRETLPQNTEAFF,TGTGCCAGCCGGGAAACACTTCCACAGAACACTGAAGCTTTCTTT
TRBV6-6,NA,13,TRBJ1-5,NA,CASSAADNQPQHF,TGTGCCAGCAGTGCGGCGGACAATCAGCCCCAGCATTTT
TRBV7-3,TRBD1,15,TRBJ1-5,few,CASSSGQGASQPQHF,TGTGCCAGCAGCTCAGGACAGGGGGCGAGTCAGCCCCAGCATTTT
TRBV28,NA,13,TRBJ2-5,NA,CASSPGFQETQYF,TGTGCCAGCAGTCCAGGGTTCCAAGAGACCCAGTACTTC
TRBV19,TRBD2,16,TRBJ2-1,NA,CASSPIAGTSYNEQFF,TGTGCCAGTAGCCCCATAGCGGGGACCTCCTACAATGAGCAGTTCTTC
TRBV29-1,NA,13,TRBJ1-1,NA,CSVVVQLNTEAFF,TGCAGCGTTGTAGTACAGCTGAACACTGAAGCTTTCTTT
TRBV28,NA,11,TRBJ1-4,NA,CASSLYPRVFF,TGTGCCAGCAGTTTATACCCGAGGGTGTTTTTT
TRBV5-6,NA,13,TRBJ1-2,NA,CASSLYQVIGYTF,TGTGCCAGCAGCTTGTACCAGGTGATCGGCTACACCTTC
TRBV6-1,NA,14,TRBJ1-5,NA,CASSDPGRVQPQHF,TGTGCCAGCAGTGACCCCGGGAGGGTTCAGCCCCAGCATTTT
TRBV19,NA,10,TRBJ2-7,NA,CASSMWPWHF,TGTGCCAGTAGTATGTGGCCATGGCACTTC
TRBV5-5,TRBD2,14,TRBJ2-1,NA,CATAGGVAYNEQFF,TGTGCCACCGCGGGGGGGGTCGCCTACAATGAGCAGTTCTTC
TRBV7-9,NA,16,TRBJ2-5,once,CASSFPETSPKETQYF,TGTGCCAGCAGCTTCCCCGAGACTAGTCCCAAGGAGACCCAGTACTTC